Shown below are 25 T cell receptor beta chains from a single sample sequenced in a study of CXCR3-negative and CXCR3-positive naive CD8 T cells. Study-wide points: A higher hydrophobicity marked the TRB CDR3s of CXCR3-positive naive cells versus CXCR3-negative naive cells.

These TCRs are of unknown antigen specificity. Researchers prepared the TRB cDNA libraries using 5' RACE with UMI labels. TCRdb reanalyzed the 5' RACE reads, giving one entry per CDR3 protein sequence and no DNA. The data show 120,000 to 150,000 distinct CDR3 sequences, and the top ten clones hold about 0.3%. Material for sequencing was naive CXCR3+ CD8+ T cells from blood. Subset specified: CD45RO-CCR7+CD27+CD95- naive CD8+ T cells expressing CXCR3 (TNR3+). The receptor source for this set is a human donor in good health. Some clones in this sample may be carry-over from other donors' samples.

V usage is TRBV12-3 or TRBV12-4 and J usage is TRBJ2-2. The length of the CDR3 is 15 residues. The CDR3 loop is CASTLGLENTGELFF.

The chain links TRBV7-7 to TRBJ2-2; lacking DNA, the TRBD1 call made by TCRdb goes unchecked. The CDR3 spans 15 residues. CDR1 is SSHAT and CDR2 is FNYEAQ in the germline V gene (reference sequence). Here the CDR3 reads CASSSSPGPAGELFF.

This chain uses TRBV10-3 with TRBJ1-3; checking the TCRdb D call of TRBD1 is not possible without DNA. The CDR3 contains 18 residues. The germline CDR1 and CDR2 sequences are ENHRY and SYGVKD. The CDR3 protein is CAISEKWLSGQLGNTIYF.

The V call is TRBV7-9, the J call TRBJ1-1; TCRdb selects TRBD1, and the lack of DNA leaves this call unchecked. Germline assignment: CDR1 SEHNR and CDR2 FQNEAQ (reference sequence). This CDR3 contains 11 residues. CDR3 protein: CASRQDTEAFF. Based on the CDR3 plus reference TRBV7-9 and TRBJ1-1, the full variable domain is DTGVSQNPRHKITKRGQNVTFRCDPISEHNRLYWYRQTLGQGPEFLTYFQNEAQLEKSRLLSDRFSAERPKGSFSTLEIQRTEQGDSAMYLCASRQDTEAFFGQGTRLTVV.

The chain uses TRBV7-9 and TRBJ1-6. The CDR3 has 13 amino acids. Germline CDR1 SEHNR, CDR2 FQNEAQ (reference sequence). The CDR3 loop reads CASSQQADSPLHF.

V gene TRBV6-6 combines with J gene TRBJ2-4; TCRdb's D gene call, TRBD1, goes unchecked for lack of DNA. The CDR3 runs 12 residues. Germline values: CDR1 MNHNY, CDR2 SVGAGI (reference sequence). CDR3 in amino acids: CASTAAGDIQYF.

The CDR3 reads CAWSARTGGFTEAFF. The chain couples TRBV30 to TRBJ1-1; without DNA, the TCRdb call of TRBD1 cannot be checked. Germline V lookup: CDR1 GTSNPN, CDR2 SVGIG (reference sequence). CDR3 length: 15 residues.

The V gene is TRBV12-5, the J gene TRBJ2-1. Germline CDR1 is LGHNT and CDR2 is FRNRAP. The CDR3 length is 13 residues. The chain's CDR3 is CASGLGQGLEQFF.

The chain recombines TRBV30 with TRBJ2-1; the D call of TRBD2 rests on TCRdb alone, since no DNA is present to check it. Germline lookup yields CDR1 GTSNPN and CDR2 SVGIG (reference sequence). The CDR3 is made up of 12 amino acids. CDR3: CAWSGEDNEQFF.

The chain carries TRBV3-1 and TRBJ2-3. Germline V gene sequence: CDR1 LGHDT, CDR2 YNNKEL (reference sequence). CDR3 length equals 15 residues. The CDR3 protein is CASSQDGRLPDTQYF.

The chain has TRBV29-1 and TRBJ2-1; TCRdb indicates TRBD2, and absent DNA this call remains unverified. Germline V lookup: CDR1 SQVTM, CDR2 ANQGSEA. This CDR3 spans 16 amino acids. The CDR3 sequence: CSVGLAGSYAYNEQFF.

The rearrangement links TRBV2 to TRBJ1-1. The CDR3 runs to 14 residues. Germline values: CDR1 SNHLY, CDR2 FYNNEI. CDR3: CASSEKGSNTEAFF.

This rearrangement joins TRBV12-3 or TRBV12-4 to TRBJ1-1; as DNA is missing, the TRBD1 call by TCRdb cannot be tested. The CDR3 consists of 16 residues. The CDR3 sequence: CASSFTGEGMNTEAFF.

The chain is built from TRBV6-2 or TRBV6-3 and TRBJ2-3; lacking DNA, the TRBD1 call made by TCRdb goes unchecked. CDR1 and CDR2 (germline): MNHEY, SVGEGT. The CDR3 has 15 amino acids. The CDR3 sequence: CASSPPTGSTDTQYF.

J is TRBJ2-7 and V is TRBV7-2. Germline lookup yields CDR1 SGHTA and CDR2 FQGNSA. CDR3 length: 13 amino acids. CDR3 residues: CASSLGYHNEQYF.

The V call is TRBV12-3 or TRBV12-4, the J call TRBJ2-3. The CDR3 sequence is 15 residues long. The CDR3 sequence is CASSLRGSSADTQYF.

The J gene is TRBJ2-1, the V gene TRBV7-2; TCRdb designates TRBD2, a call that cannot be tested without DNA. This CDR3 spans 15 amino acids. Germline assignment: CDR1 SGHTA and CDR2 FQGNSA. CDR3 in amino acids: CASSSVAGGGAEQFF. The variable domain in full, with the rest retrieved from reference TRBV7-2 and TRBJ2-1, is GAGVSQSPSNKVTEKGKDVELRCDPISGHTALYWYRQSLGQGLEFLIYFQGNSAPDKSGLPSDRFSAERTGGSVSTLTIQRTQQEDSAVYLCASSSVAGGGAEQFFGPGTRLTVL.

The chain's CDR3 is CSVEDGPVEAFF. This rearrangement joins TRBV29-1 to TRBJ1-1. Germline-derived CDR1 and CDR2 are SQVTM and ANQGSEA. The CDR3 is 12 residues long. The whole variable domain, filled in from reference TRBV29-1 and TRBJ1-1, reads SAVISQKPSRDICQRGTSLTIQCQVDSQVTMMFWYRQQPGQSLTLIATANQGSEATYESGFVIDKFPISRPNLTFSTLTVSNMSPEDSSIYLCSVEDGPVEAFFGQGTRLTVV.

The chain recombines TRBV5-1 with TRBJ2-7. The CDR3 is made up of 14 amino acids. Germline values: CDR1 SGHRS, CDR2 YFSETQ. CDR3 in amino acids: CASSLHQESLEQYF.

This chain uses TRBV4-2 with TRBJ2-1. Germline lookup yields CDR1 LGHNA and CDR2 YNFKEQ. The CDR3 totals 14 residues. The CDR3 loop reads CASSQGEASDEQFF.

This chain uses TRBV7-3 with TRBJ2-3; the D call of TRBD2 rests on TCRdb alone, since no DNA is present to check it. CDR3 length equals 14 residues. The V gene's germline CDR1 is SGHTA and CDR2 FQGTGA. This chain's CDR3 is CASSSRGLADTQYF.

The CDR3 loop is CASSLEGVGNEQFF. The chain is built from TRBV5-4 and TRBJ2-1; the TRBD2 assignment by TCRdb is unverifiable without DNA. This CDR3 spans 14 amino acids. Germline V gives CDR1 SGHNT, CDR2 YYREEE (reference sequence).

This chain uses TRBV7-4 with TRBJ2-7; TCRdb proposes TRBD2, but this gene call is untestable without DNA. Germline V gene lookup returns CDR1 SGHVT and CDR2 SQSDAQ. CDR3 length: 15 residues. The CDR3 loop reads CASSLVRGRADEQYF.

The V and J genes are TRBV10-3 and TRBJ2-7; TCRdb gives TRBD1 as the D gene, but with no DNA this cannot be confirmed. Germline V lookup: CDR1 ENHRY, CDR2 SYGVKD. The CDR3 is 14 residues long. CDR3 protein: CAISTPAAYYEQYF.

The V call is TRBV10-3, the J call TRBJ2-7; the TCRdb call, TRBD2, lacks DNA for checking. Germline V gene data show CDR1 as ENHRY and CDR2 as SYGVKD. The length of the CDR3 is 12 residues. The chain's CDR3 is CAISGGPYEQYF.